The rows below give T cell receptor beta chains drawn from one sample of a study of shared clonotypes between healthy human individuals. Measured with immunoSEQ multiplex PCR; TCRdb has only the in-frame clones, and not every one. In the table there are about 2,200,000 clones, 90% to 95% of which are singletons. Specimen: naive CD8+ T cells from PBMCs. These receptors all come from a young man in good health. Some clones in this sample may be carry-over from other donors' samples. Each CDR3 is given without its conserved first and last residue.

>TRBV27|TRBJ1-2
ASSSPGGYYGYT
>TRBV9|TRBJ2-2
ASSVVGTSGTGELF
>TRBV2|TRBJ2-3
ASSEGSRGTDTQY
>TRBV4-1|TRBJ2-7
ASSQGDRTYEQY
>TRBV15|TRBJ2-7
ATSRDHGGRYEQY
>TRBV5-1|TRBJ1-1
ASSAGPGLNTEAF
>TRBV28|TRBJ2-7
ASSPGDRRPRSSYEQY
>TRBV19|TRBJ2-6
ASSIPDFHSGANVLT
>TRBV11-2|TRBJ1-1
ASSLSGWGRGETEAF
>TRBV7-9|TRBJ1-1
ASSLGVRGGNTEAF
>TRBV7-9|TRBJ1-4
ASSLARPNEKLF
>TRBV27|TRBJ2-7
AAGGSPYEQY
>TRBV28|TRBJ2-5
ASNGYSQIRLPETQY
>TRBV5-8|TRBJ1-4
ASSSTTGFANEKLF
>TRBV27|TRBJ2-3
ASSSSWDTQY
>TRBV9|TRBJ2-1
ASSVTSGSSYNEQF
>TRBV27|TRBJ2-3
ASSLNRAGADTQY
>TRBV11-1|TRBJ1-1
ASSRRDREDTEAF
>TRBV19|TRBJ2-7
ASSSNGRGLSYEQY
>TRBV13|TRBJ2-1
ASRISGRNEQF
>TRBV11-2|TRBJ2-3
ASSFLPGGSDTQY
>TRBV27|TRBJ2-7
ASSLLPSEIYEQY
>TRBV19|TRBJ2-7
ASSIAGDRVYEQY
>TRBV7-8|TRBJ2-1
ASSTRRLAGGNEQF
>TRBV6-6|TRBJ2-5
ASSYVDQETQY
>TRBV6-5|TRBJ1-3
ASSSSDYSGNTIY
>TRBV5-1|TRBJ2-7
ASSAARANEQY
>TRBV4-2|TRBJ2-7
ASSLSRTFYEQY
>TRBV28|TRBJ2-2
ASSSDLDTGELF
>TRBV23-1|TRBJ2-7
ASSGHEQY
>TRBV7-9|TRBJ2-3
ASSPAAPGLPKPY
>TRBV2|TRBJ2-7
ASSERQTIYYEQY
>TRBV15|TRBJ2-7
ATSGWGQVNSYEQY
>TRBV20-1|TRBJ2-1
SARDGEQF
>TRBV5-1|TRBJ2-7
ASSPGGPTQYEQY
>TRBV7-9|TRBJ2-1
ASSSQTLQF
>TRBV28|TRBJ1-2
ASRMGVGANYGYT
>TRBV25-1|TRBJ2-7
ASSGITYEQY
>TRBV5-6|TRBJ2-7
ASSLALDSYEQY
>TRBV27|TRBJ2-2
ASRIPQSAGELF
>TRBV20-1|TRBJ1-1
SARVRGEAF
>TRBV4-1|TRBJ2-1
ASSLDYSNNEQF
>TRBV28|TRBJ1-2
ATTPAGLQGYT
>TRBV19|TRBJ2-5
ASSLNLGTGTPAKETQY
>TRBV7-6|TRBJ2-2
ASSDRTNTGELF
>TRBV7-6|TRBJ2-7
ASSFASESYEQY
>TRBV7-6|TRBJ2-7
ASSPGGTRVYEQY
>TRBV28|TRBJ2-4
ASSLSSGNIQY
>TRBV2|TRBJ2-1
ASSEPGTVQVDEQF
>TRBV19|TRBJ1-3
ASSMDREGGNTIY
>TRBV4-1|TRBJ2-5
ASSQGPREGRRETQY
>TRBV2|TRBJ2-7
ASSDSSGTYEQY
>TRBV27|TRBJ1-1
ASRSWTGRVLNTEAF
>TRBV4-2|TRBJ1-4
ASSQDIGGEDEKLF
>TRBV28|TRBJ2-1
ASSNGGEGPHNEQF
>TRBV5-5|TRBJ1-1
ASSLVGTTEAF
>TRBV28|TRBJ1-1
ASRPFGQGSDTEAF
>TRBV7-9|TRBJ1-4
ASSSGGLDEKLF
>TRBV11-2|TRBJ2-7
ASSEPGTAYEQY
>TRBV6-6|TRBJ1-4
ASSFMTMEKLF